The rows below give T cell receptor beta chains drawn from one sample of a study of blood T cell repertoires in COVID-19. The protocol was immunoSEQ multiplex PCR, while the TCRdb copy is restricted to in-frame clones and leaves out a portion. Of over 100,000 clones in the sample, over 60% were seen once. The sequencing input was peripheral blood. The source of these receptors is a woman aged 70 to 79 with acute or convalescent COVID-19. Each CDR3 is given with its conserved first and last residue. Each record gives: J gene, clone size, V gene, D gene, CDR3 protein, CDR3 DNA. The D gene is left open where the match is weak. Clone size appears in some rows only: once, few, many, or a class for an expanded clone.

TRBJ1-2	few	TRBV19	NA	CASSAARTANYGYTF	TGTGCCAGTAGTGCCGCCCGGACAGCTAACTATGGCTACACCTTC
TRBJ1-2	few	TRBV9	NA	CASSLDQGGGYTF	TGTGCCAGCAGTTTAGATCAGGGAGGTGGCTACACCTTC
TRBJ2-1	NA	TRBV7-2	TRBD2	CASREGLGRNEQFF	TGTGCCAGCAGGGAAGGACTAGGGCGCAATGAGCAGTTCTTC
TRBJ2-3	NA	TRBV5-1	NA	CASSLTGATTDTQYF	TGCGCCAGCAGCTTAACGGGAGCCACCACAGATACGCAGTATTTT
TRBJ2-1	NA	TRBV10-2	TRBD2	CASSDVSGGAREQFF	TGCGCCAGCAGTGACGTTAGCGGGGGGGCCCGTGAGCAGTTCTTC
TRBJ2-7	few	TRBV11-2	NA	CASSLDPFAAGSEQYF	TGTGCCAGCAGCTTAGATCCGTTTGCGGCGGGTTCCGAGCAGTACTTC
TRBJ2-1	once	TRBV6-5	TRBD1	CASSSWTGSYNEQFF	TGTGCCAGCAGTTCTTGGACAGGGTCCTACAATGAGCAGTTCTTC
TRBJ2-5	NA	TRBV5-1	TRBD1	CASRRPGQVEETQYF	TGCGCCAGCAGACGACCGGGACAGGTTGAAGAGACCCAGTACTTC
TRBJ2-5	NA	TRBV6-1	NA	CASSEGRETQYF	TGTGCCAGCAGTGAAGGGAGGGAGACCCAGTACTTC
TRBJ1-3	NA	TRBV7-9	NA	CASSLTRGSSGNTIYF	TGTGCCAGCAGCCTTACGCGGGGGTCCTCTGGAAACACCATATATTTT
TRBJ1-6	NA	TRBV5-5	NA	CASSLIIYNSPLHF	TGTGCCAGCAGCTTGATTATCTATAATTCACCCCTCCACTTT
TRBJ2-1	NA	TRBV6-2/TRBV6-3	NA	CASSYSPHNNEQFF	TGTGCCAGCAGTTACTCCCCGCACAACAATGAGCAGTTCTTC
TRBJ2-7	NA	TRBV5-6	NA	CASSIPTGHEQYF	TGTGCCAGCAGCATACCTACAGGGCACGAGCAGTACTTC
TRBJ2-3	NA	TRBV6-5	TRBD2	CASTLAGRSDTQYF	TGTGCCAGCACCTTAGCGGGAAGATCGGATACGCAGTATTTT
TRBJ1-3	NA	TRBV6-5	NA	CATGVKTTGNTIYF	TGTGCCACCGGTGTTAAGACAACTGGAAACACCATATATTTT
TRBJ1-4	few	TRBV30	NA	CAWTGRQPMGEKLFF	TGTGCCTGGACCGGCAGACAGCCCATGGGTGAAAAACTGTTTTTT
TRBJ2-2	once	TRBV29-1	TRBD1	CSALGTGGSGELFF	TGCAGCGCTCTAGGGACAGGGGGGTCCGGGGAGCTGTTTTTT
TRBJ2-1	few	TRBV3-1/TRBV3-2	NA	CASSPLEGNEQFF	TGTGCCAGCAGCCCACTAGAGGGCAATGAGCAGTTCTTC
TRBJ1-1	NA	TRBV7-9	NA	CASSSGYLGAFF	TGTGCCAGCAGTTCAGGGTACCTCGGAGCTTTCTTT
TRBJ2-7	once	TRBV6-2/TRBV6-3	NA	CASSYPLARAYEQYF	TGTGCCAGCAGTTACCCGCTAGCGAGGGCCTACGAGCAGTACTTC
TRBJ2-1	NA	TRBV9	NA	CASSVISGHEQFF	TGTGCCAGCAGCGTAATAAGCGGCCATGAGCAGTTCTTC
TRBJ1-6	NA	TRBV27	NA	CASSLGQVVTPLHF	TGTGCCAGCAGTTTGGGGCAGGTCGTCACACCCCTCCACTTT
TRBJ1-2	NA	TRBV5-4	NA	CASSSEWVRGYTF	TGTGCCAGCAGCTCGGAGTGGGTTCGGGGCTACACCTTC